This section outlines one T cell receptor beta chain sequence together with its context. Which antigen it targets is not known. The sample holds no much larger clone one base away, and base qualities are not on file. The CDR3 contains 15 residues, cysteine and phenylalanine counted. The DNA shown is the 45-base CDR3, in frame from base 1. V is pruned by 5 bases and J by 4 bases, leaving 7 bases of the junction without a gene match. CDR1 and CDR2 are drawn from the germline V gene (reference sequence): MNHEY, SMNVEV. The sample belongs to a study of a mutant IDH1 vaccine in newly diagnosed glioma (dated by TCRdb to the early 2020s). For the wider study: Patients received eight vaccinations in weeks 1, 3, 5, 7, 11, 15, 19 and 23, corresponding to visits V03 through V10. Vaccination started 4-6 weeks after radiotherapy alone, or was given together with temozolomide cycles in the groups whose treatment included chemotherapy. Of the approximately 33 treated patients, around 60% were male and around 40% were female, and the mean age was 40.4 years. Before enrollment, most patients had been given radiochemotherapy with temozolomide as standard therapy, while the rest had received either radiotherapy alone or temozolomide alone. Peripheral blood was collected at six visits: V03 (baseline), V05, V07, V10, V12 and V13. Longitudinal TCRB deep sequencing was done for 25 to 30 treated patients, wherever samples were available for exploratory analyses.

This sample's time point label indicates: week 23, last vaccination. A 20-mer mutant IDH1 peptide at 300 micrograms in Montanide made up each vaccine dose, which was injected subcutaneously together with topical imiquimod. Donors had newly diagnosed WHO grade 3 or 4 IDH1-mutant astrocytomas with loss of nuclear ATRX. The samples were drawn from NOA16, a multicentre, single-arm, open-label phase I trial in Germany that tested a mutant IDH1 peptide vaccine in humans for the first time. Genomic DNA for TCRB sequencing was extracted from EDTA blood using the DNeasy Blood and Tissue Kit. Study-level results and caveats: Across multiple MHC alleles, vaccine-induced immune responses were seen in around 93% of patients. The authors noted that analyses of patient blood samples could not be reproduced because of sample limitations. Changes in the top peripheral T cell clonotypes picked up by TCRB sequencing did not appear to be linked to pseudoprogression. PBMC samples for TCRB deep sequencing were selected based on availability.

Receptor amplification or capture employed the immunoSEQ multiplex PCR assay. Following the manufacturer's protocol, the hsTCRB Kit was used to amplify rearranged TCR beta chain sequences. An Illumina MiSeq was used to sequence the TCRB libraries. Concerning the study's data processing: The proprietary platform of the kit vendor was used for demultiplexing, trimming and gene mapping. TCRdb's version of the immuneACCESS table is confined to in-frame rearrangements and falls short of the full clone set. An unresolved V gene accounts for under half of the shortfall where checked; the remainder is of unknown origin. Clone size and V and J calls were adopted from that table, with D and trimming inferred from the DNA. This sample is represented by around 39,000 clones; about 81% of them were singletons. The ten largest clones add up to around 2.5% of the sample.

The origin of this receptor is a woman aged 18-30 years with glioma. Some clones in this sample may be carry-over from other donors' samples. The chain is made from TRBV27 and TRBJ2-3, with 9 middle bases fitting TRBD1. This sample comprised PBMCs, obtained from a glioma patient whose treatment included an IDH1 peptide vaccine. The DNA is TGTGCCAGCAGTCTCCGGGACAGGGCTTCAGATACGCAGTATTTT. This yields the protein CASSLRDRASDTQYF.